This T cell receptor (beta chain) comes out of a study of blood T cell repertoires in COVID-19. Study overall: Samples came from the United States, Italy and Spain, spanning acute and convalescent COVID-19. The analysed material was cDNA or gDNA that came from T cells, B-cell-depleted T cells, or PBMCs.

This CDR3 has 15 amino acids. Germline loops: CDR1 SGHTA, CDR2 FQGTGA. V lost 2 bases to trimming and J lost 8 bases; unmatched junction nucleotides: 6. Authors' data handling: Cell counts per sample came from amplifying reference gene primers. Only in-frame clones appear in the TCRdb table, and some are missing; sequencing was by immunoSEQ multiplex PCR. For V, J and clone size, that table is used; D and trimming come from the DNA. This table has some 110,000 clones, around 83% appearing once. Source material: peripheral blood. The rearrangement links TRBV7-3 to TRBJ1-6, with 7 bases fitting TRBD1. This TCR was recovered from an elderly woman with active or convalescent COVID-19. DNA for the CDR3: TGTGCCAGCAGCTTACGACAGGGAGGTGATTCACCCCTCCACTTT. This encodes CASSLRQGGDSPLHF.